The source of this TCR beta chain is a study of blood T cell repertoires in COVID-19. About the research overall: Nucleic acid was either cDNA or gDNA, and it came from T cells, B-cell-depleted T cells, or PBMCs.

Germline loops: CDR1 MNHEY, CDR2 SVGAGI. Trimming pared 2 bases from V and 3 bases from J, leaving 12 bases between. The CDR3 contains 15 residues. TCRdb's table, derived via immunoSEQ multiplex PCR, lists solely in-frame clones and lacks some. The sample holds nearly 100,000 clones; 70% to 90% are singletons and the top ten take more than 1.5%. V is TRBV6-5 and J is TRBJ2-3, with D unclear. Material for sequencing was peripheral blood. This clonotype was sampled from a man at least 80 years old with acute or convalescent COVID-19. The CDR3 sequence: CASSYPLNRTDTQYF. In DNA form, the CDR3 reads TGTGCCAGCAGTTACCCGTTGAATAGAACAGATACGCAGTATTTT.